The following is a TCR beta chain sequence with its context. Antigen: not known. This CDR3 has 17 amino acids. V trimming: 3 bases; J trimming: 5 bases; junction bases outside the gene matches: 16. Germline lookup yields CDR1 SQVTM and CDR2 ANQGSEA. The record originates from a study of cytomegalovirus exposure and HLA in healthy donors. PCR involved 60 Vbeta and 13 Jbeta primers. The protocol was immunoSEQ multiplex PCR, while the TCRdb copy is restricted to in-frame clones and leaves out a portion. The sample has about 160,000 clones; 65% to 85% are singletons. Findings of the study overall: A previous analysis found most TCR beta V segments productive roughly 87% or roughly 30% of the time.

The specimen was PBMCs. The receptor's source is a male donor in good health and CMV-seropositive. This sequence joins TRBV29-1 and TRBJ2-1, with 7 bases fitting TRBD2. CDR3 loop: CSVDPPRGSVGNNEQFF. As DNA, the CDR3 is TGCAGCGTTGATCCCCCCCGCGGGAGCGTGGGGAACAATGAGCAGTTCTTC.